This TCR beta chain was recorded in a study of cytomegalovirus exposure and HLA in healthy donors. With 60 Vbeta and 13 Jbeta primers, the PCR was carried out. Clones were sequenced by immunoSEQ multiplex PCR, and TCRdb holds only the in-frame ones, with some missing. The table has about 130,000 clones, around 85% seen once. CDR1 SGHNT and CDR2 YYREEE come from the germline V gene (reference sequence). The CDR3 spans 16 residues. V was pared by 4 bases and J by 8 bases, with 16 bases of the junction left unmatched. The sequence was collected from a boy younger than 18 in good health and CMV-seronegative. Sequencing was performed on PBMCs. The chain joins TRBV5-4 to TRBJ1-2, with 8 nucleotides matching TRBD1. CDR3 in DNA: TGTGCCAGCAGCGGGGGACAGGCGGCCAGGGAAGAGGGCTACACCTTC. As protein: CASSGGQAAREEGYTF.